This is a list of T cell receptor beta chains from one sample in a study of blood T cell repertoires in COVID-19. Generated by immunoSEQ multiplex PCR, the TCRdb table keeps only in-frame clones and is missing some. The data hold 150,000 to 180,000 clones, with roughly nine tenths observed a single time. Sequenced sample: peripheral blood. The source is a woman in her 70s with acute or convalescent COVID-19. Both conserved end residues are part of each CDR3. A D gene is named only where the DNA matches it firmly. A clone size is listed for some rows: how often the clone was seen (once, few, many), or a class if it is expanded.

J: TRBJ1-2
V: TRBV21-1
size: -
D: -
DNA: TGTGCTGCGGGGTGTCATGGCTACACCTTC
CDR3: CAAGCHGYTF

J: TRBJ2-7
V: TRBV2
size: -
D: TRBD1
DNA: TGTGCCAGCAGTGAAAGACAGGGGGCCTACGAGCAGTACTTC
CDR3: CASSERQGAYEQYF

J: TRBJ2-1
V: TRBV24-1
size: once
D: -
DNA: TGTGCCACCAGTGATTTTTATACGGACAATGAGCAGTTCTTC
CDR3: CATSDFYTDNEQFF

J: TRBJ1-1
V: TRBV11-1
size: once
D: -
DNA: TGTGCCAGCAGCTTAGAACCGGGGATGGGCACTGAAGCTTTCTTT
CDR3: CASSLEPGMGTEAFF

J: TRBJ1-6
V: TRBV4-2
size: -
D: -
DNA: TGTGCCAGCAGCCAAGATAGTACGAGGAGCTCCTATAATTCACCCCTCCACTTT
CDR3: CASSQDSTRSSYNSPLHF

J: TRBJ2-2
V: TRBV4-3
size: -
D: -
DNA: TGCGCCAGCAGCCAAGGGCCCCTTACCGGGGAGCTGTTTTTT
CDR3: CASSQGPLTGELFF

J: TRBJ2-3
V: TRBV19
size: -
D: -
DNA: TGTGCCAGTCGACAAACAGGGTACACAGATACGCAGTATTTT
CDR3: CASRQTGYTDTQYF

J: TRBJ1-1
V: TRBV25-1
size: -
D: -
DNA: TGTGCCAGCAGACAGGGCACAACGAACACTGAAGCTTTCTTT
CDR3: CASRQGTTNTEAFF

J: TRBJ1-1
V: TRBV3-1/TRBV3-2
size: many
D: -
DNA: TGTGCCAGCAGCCAAGCCAGGGCCACTGAAGCTTTCTTT
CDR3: CASSQARATEAFF

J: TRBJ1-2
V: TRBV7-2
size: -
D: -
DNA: TGTGCCAGCAGCTCCCGGCAGGGAGGGGTGTGGGGCTACACCTTC
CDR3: CASSSRQGGVWGYTF

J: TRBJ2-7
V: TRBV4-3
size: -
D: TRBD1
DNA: TGCGCCAGCAGCCCTTTACAGGGGGCGTATACCGAGCAGTACTTC
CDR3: CASSPLQGAYTEQYF

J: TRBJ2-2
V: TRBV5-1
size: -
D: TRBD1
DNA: TGCGCCAGCAGCTTGGGTTTTCGGACAGGGGTTACGAACACCGGGGAGCTGTTTTTT
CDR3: CASSLGFRTGVTNTGELFF

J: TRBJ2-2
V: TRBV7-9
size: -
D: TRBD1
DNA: TGTGCCAGCAGCCCATCTAACCGGGACAGGGACCGGGAGCTGTTTTTT
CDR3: CASSPSNRDRDRELFF

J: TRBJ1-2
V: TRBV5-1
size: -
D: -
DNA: TGCGCCAGCAGCTCCACCGGGGGAGACTATGGCTACACCTTC
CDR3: CASSSTGGDYGYTF

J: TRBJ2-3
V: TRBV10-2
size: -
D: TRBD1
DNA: TGCGCCAGCAGTGCCCCCGGGACAGCTAGCACAGATACGCAGTATTTT
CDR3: CASSAPGTASTDTQYF

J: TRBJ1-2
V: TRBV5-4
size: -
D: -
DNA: TGTGCCAGCAGCCCACCGGGTAGGAATGACGGCTACACCTTC
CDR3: CASSPPGRNDGYTF

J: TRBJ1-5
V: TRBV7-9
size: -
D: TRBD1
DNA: TGTGCCAGCAGCTTAAGGGGGCGTCGGAAGCATTTT
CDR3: CASSLRGRRKHF

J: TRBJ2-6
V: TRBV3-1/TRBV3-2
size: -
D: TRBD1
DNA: TGTGCCAGCAGGCGACAGGGTTCCTCTGGGGCCAACGTCCTGACTTTC
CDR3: CASRRQGSSGANVLTF

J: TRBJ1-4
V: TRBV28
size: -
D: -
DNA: TGTGCCAGCAGAACTCCCAGGGGCAGGAGTAATGAAAAACTGTTTTTT
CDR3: CASRTPRGRSNEKLFF

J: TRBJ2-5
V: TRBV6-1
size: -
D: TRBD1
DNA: TGTGCCAGCAGTGAAGCCCTTGGACAGGGCGTCGAGACCCAGTACTTC
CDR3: CASSEALGQGVETQYF